Sequencing of this T cell receptor beta chain was carried out in a study of blood T cells in healthy people across ages. This CDR3 comprises 14 residues. Germline CDR1 reads SQVTM; CDR2 reads ANQGSEA. Trimming removed 0 bases from V and 2 bases from J, with 8 bases in between. This clonotype was detected many times. The second PCR ran roughly 6 to 11 cycles with a sample-barcoded 5' primer and J-beta primers. Via MiXCR, TCRdb re-called the 5' RACE reads, giving one row per CDR3 protein. The data hold 750,000 to 950,000 distinct CDR3 sequences, with roughly 25% observed a single time. These records were also assigned to another study, of T cells of mothers and their children.

Sequencing was done on a sample of blood. This TCR was recovered from a boy aged 5-17 years in good health. This rearrangement joins TRBV29-1 to TRBJ2-4; either TRBD1 or TRBD2 may fit D (5 bases each). CDR3 DNA sequence: TGCAGCGTTGAAGAGGGGGAATCCAAAAACATTCAGTACTTC. This codes for CSVEEGESKNIQYF. Supplemented by reference TRBV29-1 and TRBJ2-4, the full variable domain reads SAVISQKPSRDICQRGTSLTIQCQVDSQVTMMFWYRQQPGQSLTLIATANQGSEATYESGFVIDKFPISRPNLTFSTLTVSNMSPEDSSIYLCSVEEGESKNIQYFGAGTRLSVL.